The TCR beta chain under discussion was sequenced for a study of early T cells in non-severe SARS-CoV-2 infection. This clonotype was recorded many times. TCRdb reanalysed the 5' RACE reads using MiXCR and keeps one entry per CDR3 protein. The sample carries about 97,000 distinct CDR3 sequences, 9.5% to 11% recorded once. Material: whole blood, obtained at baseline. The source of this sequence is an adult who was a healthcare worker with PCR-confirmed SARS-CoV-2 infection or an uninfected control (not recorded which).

DNA for the CDR3: TGTGCCAGCAGCTTAGATACAGGGACCGTCTACAATGAGCAGTTCTTC. It encodes CASSLDTGTVYNEQFF. J is TRBJ2-1 and V is TRBV11-2; maybe TRBD1 (6 bases). The germline V and J ends were trimmed by 0 bases and 3 bases, with 12 bases remaining between them. The CDR3 covers 16 residues. The germline CDR1 and CDR2 sequences are SGHAT and FQNNGV.